This T cell receptor (beta chain) was identified in a study of beta chain features in type 1 diabetes (dated 2018 in TCRdb). About the full investigation: Mean age, gender distribution, total cell number and subset yield did not differ between patients and healthy donors. A total of some 100,000,000 sorted cells were examined across all samples, and a strong correlation was observed between cell number per subset and RNA yield. In the study, recently diagnosed type 1 diabetes patients and matched healthy donors were compared on the TCRB repertoires of their sorted circulating CD4+ T cell subsets. Naive and central memory subsets were obtained from all 28 donors, but regulatory and stem cell-like memory subsets were isolated from only 8 patients and roughly eight healthy donors.

At the junction V is shortened by 7 bases and J by 5 bases, with 15 bases in between. The CDR3 covers 14 residues, taking in both the cysteine and the phenylalanine. Of the read, only the CDR3 DNA is kept; its 42 bases are in frame from base 1. CDR1 MNHEY and CDR2 SVGAGI are derived from the germline V gene. Points on this clone: Which antigen it targets is not known. Base qualities are not recorded, but no much larger clone differs from it by a single base.

Broader findings and caveats from the paper: PCR might favor shorter templates, but patient and control samples were amplified and corrected together, so any skew would affect both groups equally. Naive, central memory and regulatory TCRB repertoires appeared to be more alike among patients than among healthy donors. Fewer insertions and more nucleotide deletions at VDJ recombination sites were observed in patients with type 1 diabetes, implying thymic rearrangement abnormalities. Because small numbers of individuals were included in the HLA sub-analyses, any influence of HLA type on TCRB rearrangement was left unresolved. In all four CD4+ subsets, TCRB CDR3 length was moderately but significantly shorter in type 1 diabetes patients. Because cDNA was sequenced instead of genomic DNA, highly expressing activated cells could be over-represented, though the groups showed no difference in activation or CD3 levels.

The entire amount of isolated RNA was reverse transcribed using the High Capacity cDNA Reverse Transcription Kit, so the sequenced TCRB transcripts were expressed ones. Deep immunoSEQ sequencing was performed on naive, central memory and regulatory T cell samples, with an average of around 3.4 million total reads per sample. After sorted cells were lysed in RLT buffer, RNA was extracted with DNase-treated RNeasy Micro or Mini kits, with the choice depending on cell number. Each cell subset was processed separately to prevent cross-contamination, with patient and healthy donor samples processed together. TCRB sequences were amplified from cDNA with the immunoSEQ multiplex PCR, producing 87-bp fragments spanning the CDR3 region. Amplicons were sequenced on the Illumina HiSeq platform. In the authors' own workflow: Synthetic template baselines were used to correct PCR bias computationally, reads within Hamming distance 2 were collapsed together, and singletons that could not be merged were discarded. By aligning reads against IMGT, V, D and J genes, CDR3 length, and insertions or deletions at six rearrangement sites were assigned. Clonotype counts were normalized to sorted cell number within each subset before computing true diversity and Gini coefficients with the tcR R package. The overlap coefficient, calculated on TCRB nucleotide sequences, was used to measure repertoire sharing. In TCRdb, the immuneACCESS table is reduced to in-frame sequences with V and J assigned. These tables do not hold every clone; where another copy was compared, an unresolved V gene accounts for under half, and the others remain unexplained. That table furnishes V, J and clone size, whereas the DNA furnished D and trimming. Present in this sample are 120,000 to 150,000 clones, about 13% of which were seen just once. Around 1.4% of the sample goes to the ten largest clones.

From each donor, a single peripheral blood sample of around 120 mL on average was drawn into heparinised tubes. Naive, central memory, regulatory and stem cell-like memory CD4+ T cells were sorted on a BD FACSAria II using a panel including CD45RO, CCR7, CD25, CD127, CD95 and CD27. Purity was above 95% for every sorted population. PBMCs were separated immediately by Lymphoprep density gradient centrifugation and were stained directly, without being cultured. Samples were stained and sorted in pairs, with one healthy donor and one patient per experiment, so that batch effects were minimized. This TCR derives from a man younger than 35 with type 1 diabetes. The material sequenced was central memory CD4+ T cells from blood. The chain links TRBV6-5 with TRBJ1-5; the D gene cannot be resolved reliably. The CDR3 protein sequence reads: CASKTLGGDQPQHF. The bases are TGTGCCAGCAAAACCCTCGGAGGCGATCAGCCCCAGCATTTT.